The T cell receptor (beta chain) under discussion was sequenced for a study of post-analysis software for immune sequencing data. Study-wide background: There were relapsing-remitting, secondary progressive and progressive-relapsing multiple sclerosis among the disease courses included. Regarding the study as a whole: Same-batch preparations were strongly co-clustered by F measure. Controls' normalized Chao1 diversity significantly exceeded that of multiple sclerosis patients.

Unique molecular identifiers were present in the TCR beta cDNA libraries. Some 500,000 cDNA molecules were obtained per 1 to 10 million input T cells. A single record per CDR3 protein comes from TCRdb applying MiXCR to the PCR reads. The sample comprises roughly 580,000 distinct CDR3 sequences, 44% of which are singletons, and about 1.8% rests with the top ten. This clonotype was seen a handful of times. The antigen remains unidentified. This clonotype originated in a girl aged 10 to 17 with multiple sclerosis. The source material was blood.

In DNA form, the CDR3 reads TGCGCCACCAGTATAAGGGGGGCATCCTACGAGCAGTACTTC. Its translation: CATSIRGASYEQYF. The genes are TRBV5-1 and TRBJ2-7, with D possibly being TRBD1 or TRBD2 (6 bases each). Between the trimmed V and J ends, which lost 9 bases and 1 base, there was a span of 17 bases. Looked up from germline, CDR1 is SGHRS and CDR2 is YFSETQ. The CDR3 loop spans 14 amino acids. The variable domain in full, completed from reference TRBV5-1 and TRBJ2-7, reads KAGVTQTPRYLIKTRGQQVTLSCSPISGHRSVSWYQQTPGQGLQFLFEYFSETQRNKGNFPGRFSGRQFSNSRSEMNVSTLELGDSALYLCATSIRGASYEQYFGPGTRLTVT.